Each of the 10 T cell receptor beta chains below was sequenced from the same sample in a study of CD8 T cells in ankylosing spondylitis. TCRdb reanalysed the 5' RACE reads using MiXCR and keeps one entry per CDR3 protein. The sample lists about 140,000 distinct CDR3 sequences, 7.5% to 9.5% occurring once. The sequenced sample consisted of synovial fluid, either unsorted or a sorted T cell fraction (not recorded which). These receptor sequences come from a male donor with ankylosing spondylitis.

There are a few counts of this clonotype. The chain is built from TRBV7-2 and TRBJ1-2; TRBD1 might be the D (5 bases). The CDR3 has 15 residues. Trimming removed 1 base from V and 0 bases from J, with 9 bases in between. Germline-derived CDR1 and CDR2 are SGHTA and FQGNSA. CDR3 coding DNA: TGTGCCAGCAGCTTAGACGCGGACACTAACTATGGCTACACCTTC. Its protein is CASSLDADTNYGYTF.

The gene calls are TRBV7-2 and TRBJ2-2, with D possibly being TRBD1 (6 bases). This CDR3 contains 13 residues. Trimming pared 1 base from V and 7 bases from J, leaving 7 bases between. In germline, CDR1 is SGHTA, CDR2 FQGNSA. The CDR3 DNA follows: TGTGCCAGCAGCTTAGACAGGGTCGGGGAGCTGTTTTTT. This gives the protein CASSLDRVGELFF.

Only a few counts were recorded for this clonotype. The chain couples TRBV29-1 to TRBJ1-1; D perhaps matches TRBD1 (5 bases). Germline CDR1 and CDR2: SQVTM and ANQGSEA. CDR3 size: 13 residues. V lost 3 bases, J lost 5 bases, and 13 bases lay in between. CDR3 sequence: CSVDPGGSTEAFF. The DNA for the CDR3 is TGCAGCGTTGATCCGGGGGGGAGTACTGAAGCTTTCTTT.

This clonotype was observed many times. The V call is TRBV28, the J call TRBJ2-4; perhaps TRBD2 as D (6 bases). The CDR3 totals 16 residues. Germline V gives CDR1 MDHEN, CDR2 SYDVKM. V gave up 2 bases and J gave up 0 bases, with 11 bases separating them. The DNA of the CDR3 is TGTGCCAGCAGTTTAGGCGGAGCGGGAGCCAAAAACATTCAGTACTTC. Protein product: CASSLGGAGAKNIQYF.

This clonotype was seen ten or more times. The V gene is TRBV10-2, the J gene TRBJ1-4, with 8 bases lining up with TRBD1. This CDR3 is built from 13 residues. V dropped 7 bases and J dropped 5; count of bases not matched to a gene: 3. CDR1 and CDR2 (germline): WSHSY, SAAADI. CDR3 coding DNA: TGCGCCAGCATGAGACAGGGGAATGAAAAACTGTTTTTT. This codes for CASMRQGNEKLFF.

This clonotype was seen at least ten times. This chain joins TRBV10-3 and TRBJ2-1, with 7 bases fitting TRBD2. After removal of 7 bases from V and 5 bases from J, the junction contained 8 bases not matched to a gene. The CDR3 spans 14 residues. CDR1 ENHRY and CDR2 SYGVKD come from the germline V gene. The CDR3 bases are TGTGCCATCAAAGACACGGGGGGAGACAATGAGCAGTTCTTC. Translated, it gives CAIKDTGGDNEQFF.

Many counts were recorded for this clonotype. Written as DNA, the CDR3 is TGTGCCAGCAACCCTAGGACAGGGGAATTATTTAACTATGGCTACACCTTC. The encoded protein is CASNPRTGELFNYGYTF. The V call is TRBV6-1, the J call TRBJ1-2; TRBD1 matches at 9 bases. Germline V gene data show CDR1 as MNHNS and CDR2 as SASEGT. Trimming took 7 bases from V and 1 from J; bases not matched to a gene: 13. This CDR3 is 17 amino acids long.

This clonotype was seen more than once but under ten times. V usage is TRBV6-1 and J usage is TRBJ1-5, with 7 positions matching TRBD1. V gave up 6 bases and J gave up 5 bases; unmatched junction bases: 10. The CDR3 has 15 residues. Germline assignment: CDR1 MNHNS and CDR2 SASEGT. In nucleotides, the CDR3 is TGTGCCAGCAGGAAAGGGGACAGCTCCTATCAGCCCCAGCATTTT. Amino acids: CASRKGDSSYQPQHF.

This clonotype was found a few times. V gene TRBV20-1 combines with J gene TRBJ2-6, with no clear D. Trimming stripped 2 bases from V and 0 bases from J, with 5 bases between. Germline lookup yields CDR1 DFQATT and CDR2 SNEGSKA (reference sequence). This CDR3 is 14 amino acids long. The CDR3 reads CSARRVSGANVLTF. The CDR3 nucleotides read TGCAGTGCTAGAAGGGTCTCTGGGGCCAACGTCCTGACTTTC.

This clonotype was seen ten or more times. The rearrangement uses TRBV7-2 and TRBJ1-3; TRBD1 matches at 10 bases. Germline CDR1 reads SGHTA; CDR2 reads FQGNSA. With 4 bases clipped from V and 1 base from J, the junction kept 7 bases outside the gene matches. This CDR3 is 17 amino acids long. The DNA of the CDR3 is TGTGCCAGCAGCTATCGACAGGGGGCACTTTCTGGAAACACCATATATTTT. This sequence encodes CASSYRQGALSGNTIYF.